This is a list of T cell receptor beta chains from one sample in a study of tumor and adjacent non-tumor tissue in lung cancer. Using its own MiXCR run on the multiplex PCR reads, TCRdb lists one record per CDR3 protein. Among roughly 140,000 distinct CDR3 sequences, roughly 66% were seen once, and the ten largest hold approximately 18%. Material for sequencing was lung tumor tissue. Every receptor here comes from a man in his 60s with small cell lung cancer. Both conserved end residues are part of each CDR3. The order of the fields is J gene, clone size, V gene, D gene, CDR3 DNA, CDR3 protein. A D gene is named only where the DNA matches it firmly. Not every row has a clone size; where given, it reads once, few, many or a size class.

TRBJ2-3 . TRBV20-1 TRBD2 TGCAGTGCCATAACCCTAGCGGTACAGCCAGATACGCAGCACTTT CSAITLAVQPDTQHF
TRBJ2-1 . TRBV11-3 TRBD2 TGTGCCAGCAACTTAAGTTCTAGCGGGATTGACAATGAGCAGTTCTTC CASNLSSSGIDNEQFF
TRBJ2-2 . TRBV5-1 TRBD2 TGCGCCAGCAGCACGGGACTAGCGGACACCGGGGAGCCGTTTTTT CASSTGLADTGEPFF
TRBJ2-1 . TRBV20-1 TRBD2 TGCAGTGCTAGAGGACTAGCGGGAGTGTACAATGAGCAGTTCTTC CSARGLAGVYNEQFF
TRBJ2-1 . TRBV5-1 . TGCGCCAGCAGCTTGTCAGGACGGGATGGCGATGAGCAGTTCTTC CASSLSGRDGDEQFF
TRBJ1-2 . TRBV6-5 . TGCGACAGCAGTTACCCGACGGGGGTAAGCTATGGCTACACCTTC CDSSYPTGVSYGYTF
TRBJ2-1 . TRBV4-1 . TGCGCCAGCAGCAACCTTATGGGCGCAGGCTCATACAAAGAGCAGTTCTTC CASSNLMGAGSYKEQFF
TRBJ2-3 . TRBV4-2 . TGTGCCAGCAGCCAAGATCCCCGCGGGGGCACAGATACGCAGTATTTT CASSQDPRGGTDTQYF
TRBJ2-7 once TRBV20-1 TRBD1 TGCAGTGTTAGAAGAAGGGACAGCTCCTACGGGCAGTACTTC CSVRRRDSSYGQYF
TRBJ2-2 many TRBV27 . TGTGCCAGCAGTTATGACTATCACACCGGGGAGCTGTTTTTT CASSYDYHTGELFF
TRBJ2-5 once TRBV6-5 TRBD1 TGTGCCATCAGTCGAGAATACGGGACAGGGCCACCTTATCGTCAAGAGACGCAGTACTTC CAISREYGTGPPYRQETQYF